The present T cell receptor beta chain was sequenced within a study of T cell responses to AZD1222 COVID-19 vaccine. Profiled with immunoSEQ multiplex PCR; TCRdb holds only in-frame clones, not every one. The data hold 150,000 to 200,000 clones, with 94% observed a single time. The CDR3 has 15 amino acids. The germline V gene has CDR1 SGHTA and CDR2 FQGTGA. Trimming removed 5 bases from V and 2 bases from J, with 13 bases in between. Comments on this clone: Its antigen is as yet unknown.

Findings and caveats of the study: Baseline seropositives among AZD1222 recipients totaled only 5 to 7. Researchers took repertoire samples only after the peak T cell response had come. Spike-specific TCR breadth and depth rose after two AZD1222 doses.

Pooling of second doses given at about 4 or about 12 weeks was done. The source of this sequence is an adult who received the AZD1222 COVID-19 vaccine. V is TRBV7-3 and J is TRBJ1-3; tentatively, D is TRBD1 (6 bases). Sequenced material: peripheral blood, taken 28 days after the second AZD1222 dose. This chain's CDR3 is CASSASGAPGNTIYF. The DNA for the CDR3 is TGTGCCAGCAGCGCCTCAGGGGCTCCTGGAAACACCATATATTTT.